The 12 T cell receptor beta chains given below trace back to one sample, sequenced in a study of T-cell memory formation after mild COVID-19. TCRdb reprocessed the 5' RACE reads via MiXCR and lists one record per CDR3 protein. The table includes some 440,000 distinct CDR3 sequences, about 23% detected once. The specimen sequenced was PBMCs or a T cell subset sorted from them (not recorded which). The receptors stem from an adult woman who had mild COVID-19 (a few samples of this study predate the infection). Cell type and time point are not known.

CDR3 amino acids: CASTGGRLAGMPYNEQFF. The CDR3 DNA reads as TGTGCCAGCACTGGGGGAAGACTAGCGGGGATGCCCTACAATGAGCAGTTCTTC. V usage is TRBV6-1 and J usage is TRBJ2-1, with TRBD2 matching over 11 bases. J lost 2 bases, V lost 7 bases, and 13 bases had no gene match. CDR1 is MNHNS and CDR2 is SASEGT in the germline V gene. The CDR3 spans 18 residues.

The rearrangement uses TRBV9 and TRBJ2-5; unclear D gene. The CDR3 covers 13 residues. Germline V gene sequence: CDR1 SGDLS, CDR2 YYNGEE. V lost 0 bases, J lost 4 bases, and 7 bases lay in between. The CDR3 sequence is CASSVGHRETQYF. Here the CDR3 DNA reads TGTGCCAGCAGCGTAGGACACCGAGAGACCCAGTACTTC.

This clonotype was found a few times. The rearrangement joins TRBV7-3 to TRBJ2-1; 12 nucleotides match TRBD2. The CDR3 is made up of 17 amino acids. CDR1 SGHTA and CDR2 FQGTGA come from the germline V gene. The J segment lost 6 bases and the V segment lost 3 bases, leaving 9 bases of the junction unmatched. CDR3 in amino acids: CASSFDSTSGRRNEQFF. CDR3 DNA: TGTGCCAGCAGCTTCGACTCGACTAGCGGGAGACGCAATGAGCAGTTCTTC.

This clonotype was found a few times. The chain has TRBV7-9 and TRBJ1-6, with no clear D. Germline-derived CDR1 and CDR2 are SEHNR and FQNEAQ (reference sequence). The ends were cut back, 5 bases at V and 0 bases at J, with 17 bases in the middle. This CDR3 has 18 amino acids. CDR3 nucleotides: TGTGCCAGCAGCCCCCGGGGTGCGGGTCGCTCCTATAATTCACCCCTCCACTTT. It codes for CASSPRGAGRSYNSPLHF.

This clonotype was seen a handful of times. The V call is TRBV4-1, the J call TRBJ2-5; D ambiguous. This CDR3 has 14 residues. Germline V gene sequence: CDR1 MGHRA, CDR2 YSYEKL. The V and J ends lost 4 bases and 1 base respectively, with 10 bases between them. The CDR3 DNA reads TGCGCCAGCAGCCTCCAAATAGCCCAAGAGACCCAGTACTTC. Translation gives CASSLQIAQETQYF.

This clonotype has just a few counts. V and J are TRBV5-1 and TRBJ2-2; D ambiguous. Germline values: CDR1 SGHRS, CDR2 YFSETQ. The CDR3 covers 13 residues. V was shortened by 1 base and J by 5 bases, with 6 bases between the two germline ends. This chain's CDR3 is CASSLLQTGELFF. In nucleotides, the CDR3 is TGCGCCAGCAGCTTGCTGCAAACCGGGGAGCTGTTTTTT.

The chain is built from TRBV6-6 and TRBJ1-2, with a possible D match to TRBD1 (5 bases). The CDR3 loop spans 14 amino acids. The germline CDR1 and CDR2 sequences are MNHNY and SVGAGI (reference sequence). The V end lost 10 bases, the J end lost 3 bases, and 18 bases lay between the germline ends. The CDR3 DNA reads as TGTGCCACCCGGGGACCGCTGGTGGACTATGGCTACACCTTC. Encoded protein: CATRGPLVDYGYTF.

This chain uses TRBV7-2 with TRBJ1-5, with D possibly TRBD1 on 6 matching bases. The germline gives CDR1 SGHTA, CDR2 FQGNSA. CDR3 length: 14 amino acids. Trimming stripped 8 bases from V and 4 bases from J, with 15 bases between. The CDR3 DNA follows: TGTGCCAGCGCGATACAGGGAGGTAATCAGCCCCAGCATTTT. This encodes CASAIQGGNQPQHF.

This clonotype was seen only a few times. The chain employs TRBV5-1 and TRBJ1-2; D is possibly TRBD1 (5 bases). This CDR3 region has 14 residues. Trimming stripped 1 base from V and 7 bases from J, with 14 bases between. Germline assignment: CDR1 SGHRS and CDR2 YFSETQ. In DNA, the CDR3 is TGCGCCAGCAGCTTGACAGAGGGGAGGAGTGGCTACACCTTC. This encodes CASSLTEGRSGYTF.

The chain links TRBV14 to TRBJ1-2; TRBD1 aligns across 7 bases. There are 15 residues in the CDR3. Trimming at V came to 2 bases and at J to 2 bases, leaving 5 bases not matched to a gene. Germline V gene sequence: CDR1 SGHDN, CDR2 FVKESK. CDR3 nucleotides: TGTGCCAGCAGCCAACTACAGGGGTCCAACTATGGCTACACCTTC. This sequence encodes CASSQLQGSNYGYTF.

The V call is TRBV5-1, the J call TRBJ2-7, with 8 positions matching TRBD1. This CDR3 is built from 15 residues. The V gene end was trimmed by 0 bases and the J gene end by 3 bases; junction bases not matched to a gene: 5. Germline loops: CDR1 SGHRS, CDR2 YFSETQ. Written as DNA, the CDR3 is TGCGCCAGCAGCTTGGAGCAGGACAGGGACTACGAGCAGTACTTC. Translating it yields CASSLEQDRDYEQYF.

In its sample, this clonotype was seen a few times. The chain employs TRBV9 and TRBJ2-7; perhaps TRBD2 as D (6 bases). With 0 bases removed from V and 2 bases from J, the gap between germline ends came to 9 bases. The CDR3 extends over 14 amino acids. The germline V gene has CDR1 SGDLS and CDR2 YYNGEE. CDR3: CASSVGTTPYEQYF. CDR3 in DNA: TGTGCCAGCAGCGTAGGGACTACGCCCTACGAGCAGTACTTC.